This T cell receptor (beta chain) is from a study of control samples from healthy donors and cancer patients. TCRdb keeps only in-frame clones here, not all; method: immunoSEQ multiplex PCR. In the table there are some 140,000 clones, 88% of which are singletons. The CDR3 contains 13 residues. Trimming stripped 7 bases from V and 4 bases from J, with 13 bases between. Germline values: CDR1 SNHLY, CDR2 FYNNEI. Sequencing was performed on blood. The receptor's source is a woman in her 30s in good health. This chain uses TRBV2 with TRBJ1-2; D unresolved. CDR3 DNA sequence: TGTGCCAGCAATACCAGGACGGCCTATGGCTACACCTTC. This gives the protein CASNTRTAYGYTF.